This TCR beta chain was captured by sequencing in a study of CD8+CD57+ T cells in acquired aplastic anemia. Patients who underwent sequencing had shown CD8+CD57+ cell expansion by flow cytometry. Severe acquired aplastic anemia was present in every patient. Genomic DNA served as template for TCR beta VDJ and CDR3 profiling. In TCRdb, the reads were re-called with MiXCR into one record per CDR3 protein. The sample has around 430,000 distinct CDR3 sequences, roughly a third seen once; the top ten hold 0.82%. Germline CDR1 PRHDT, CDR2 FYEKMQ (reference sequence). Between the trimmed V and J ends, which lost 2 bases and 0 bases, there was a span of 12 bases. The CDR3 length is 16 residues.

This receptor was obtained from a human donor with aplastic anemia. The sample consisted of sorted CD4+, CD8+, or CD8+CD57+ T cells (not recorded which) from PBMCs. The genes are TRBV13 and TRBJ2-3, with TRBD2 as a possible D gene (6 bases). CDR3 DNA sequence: TGTGCCAGCAGCTTACATACTAGCAGGAGCACAGATACGCAGTATTTT. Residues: CASSLHTSRSTDTQYF.